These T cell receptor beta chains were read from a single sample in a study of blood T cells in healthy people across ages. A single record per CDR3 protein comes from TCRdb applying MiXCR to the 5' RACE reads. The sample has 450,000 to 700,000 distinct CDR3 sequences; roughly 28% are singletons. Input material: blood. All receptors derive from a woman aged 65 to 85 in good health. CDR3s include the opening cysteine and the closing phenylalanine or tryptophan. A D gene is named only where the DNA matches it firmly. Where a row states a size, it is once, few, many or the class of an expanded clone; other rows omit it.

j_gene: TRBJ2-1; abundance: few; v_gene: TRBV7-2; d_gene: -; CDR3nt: TGTGCCAGCAGCTTCGGGGGTTCGGGTAATGAGCAGTTCTTC; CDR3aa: CASSFGGSGNEQFF
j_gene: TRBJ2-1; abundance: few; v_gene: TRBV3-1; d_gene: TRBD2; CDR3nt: TGTGCCAGCAGCGATCTAGCGGGAGAATATGAGCAGTTCTTC; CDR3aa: CASSDLAGEYEQFF
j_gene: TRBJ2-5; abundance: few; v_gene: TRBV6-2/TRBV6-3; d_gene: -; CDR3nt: TGTGCCAGCAGAGACTTCGATGGACTGGGTGAGACCCAGTACTTC; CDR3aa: CASRDFDGLGETQYF
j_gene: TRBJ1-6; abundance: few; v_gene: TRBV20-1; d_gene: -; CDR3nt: TGCAGTGCCACCCCCCATCAATATAATTCACCCCTCCACTTT; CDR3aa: CSATPHQYNSPLHF
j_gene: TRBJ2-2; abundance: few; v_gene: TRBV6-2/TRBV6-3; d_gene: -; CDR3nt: TGTGCCAGCAGTTACCCCGGGACACGGACCGGGGAGCTGTTTTTT; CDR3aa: CASSYPGTRTGELFF
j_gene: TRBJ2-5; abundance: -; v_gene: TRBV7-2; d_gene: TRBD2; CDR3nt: TGTGCCAGCAGCTTACTAGCGGGGGTCCCGGAGACCCAGTACTTC; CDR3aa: CASSLLAGVPETQYF
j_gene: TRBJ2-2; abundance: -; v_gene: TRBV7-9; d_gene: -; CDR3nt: TGTGCCAGCAGCTTAGCCGCCGGGGAGCTGTTTTTT; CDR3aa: CASSLAAGELFF
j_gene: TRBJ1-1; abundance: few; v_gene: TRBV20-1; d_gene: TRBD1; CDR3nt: TGCAGTGCTAGACGGCGGACAGGGGTTGATCGGGCTTTCTTT; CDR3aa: CSARRRTGVDRAFF
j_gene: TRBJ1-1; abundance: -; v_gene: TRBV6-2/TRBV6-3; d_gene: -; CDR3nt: TGTGCCAGCAGTTACATCAGCAACACTGAAGCTTTCTTT; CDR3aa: CASSYISNTEAFF
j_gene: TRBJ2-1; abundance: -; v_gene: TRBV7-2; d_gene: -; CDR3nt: TGTGCCAGCAGCTCCTCACGGGCGGGGGCTTACAATGAGCAGTTCTTC; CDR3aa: CASSSSRAGAYNEQFF
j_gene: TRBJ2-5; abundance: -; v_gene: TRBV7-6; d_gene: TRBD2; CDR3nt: TGTGCCAGCAGCAGTGTACCGGGGAGGGCCGAGACCCAGTACTTC; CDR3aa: CASSSVPGRAETQYF
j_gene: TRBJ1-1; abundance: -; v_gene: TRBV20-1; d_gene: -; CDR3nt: TGCAGTGCTCAGGAGGGGGGGCTGAACACTGAAGCTTTCTTT; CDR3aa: CSAQEGGLNTEAFF
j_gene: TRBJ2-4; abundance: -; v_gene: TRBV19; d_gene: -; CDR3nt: TGTGCCACCAGTAACAGAGAGACCCACCTAGGCAAAAACATTCAGTACTTC; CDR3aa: CATSNRETHLGKNIQYF
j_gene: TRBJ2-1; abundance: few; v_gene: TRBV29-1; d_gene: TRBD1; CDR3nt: TGCAGCGTTGCCGGACAGGACCAGATATCCTACAATGAGCAGTTCTTC; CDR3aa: CSVAGQDQISYNEQFF
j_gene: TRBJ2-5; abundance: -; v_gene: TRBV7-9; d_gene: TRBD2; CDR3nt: TGTGCCAGCAGCCGACTAGCGGACTACCAAGAGACCCAGTACTTC; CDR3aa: CASSRLADYQETQYF
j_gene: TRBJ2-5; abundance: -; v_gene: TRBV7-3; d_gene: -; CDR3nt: TGTGCCAGCAGCCGAACAACAAGGGAGACCCAGTACTTC; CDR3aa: CASSRTTRETQYF
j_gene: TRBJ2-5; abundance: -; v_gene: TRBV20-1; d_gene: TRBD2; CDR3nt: TGCAGTGGGTCGGGGGGGCCGGGAGAGACCCAGTACTTC; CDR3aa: CSGSGGPGETQYF
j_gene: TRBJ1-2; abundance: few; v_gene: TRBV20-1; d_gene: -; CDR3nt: TGCAGTGCTAGGCCAGACATCCTCTATGGCTACACCTTC; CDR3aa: CSARPDILYGYTF
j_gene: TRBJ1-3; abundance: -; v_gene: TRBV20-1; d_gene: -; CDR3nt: TGCAGTGCTAGAGATGGGACCGCTTCTGGAAACACCATATATTTT; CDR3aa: CSARDGTASGNTIYF
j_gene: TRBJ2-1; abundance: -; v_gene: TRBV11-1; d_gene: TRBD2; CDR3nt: TGTGCCAGCAGCTTACTGGCAGCGGGGACCTACAATGAGCAGTTCTTC; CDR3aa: CASSLLAAGTYNEQFF
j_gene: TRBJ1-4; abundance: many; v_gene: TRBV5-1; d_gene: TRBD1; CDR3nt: TGTGCCAGCAGCCCAGGGGGTTCCAATGAAAAACTGTTTTTT; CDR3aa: CASSPGGSNEKLFF
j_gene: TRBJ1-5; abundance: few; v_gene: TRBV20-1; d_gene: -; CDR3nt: TGCAGTGCTACCCTACAGGGAGGAGGGGGAAATCAGCCCCAGCATTTT; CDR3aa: CSATLQGGGGNQPQHF
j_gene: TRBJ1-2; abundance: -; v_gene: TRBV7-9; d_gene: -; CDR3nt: TGTGCCAGCAGCCAACAATCGGGGGAAGGCTACACCTTC; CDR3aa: CASSQQSGEGYTF
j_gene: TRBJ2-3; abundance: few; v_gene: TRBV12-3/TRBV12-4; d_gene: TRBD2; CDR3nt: TGTGCCAGCAGCCCTCAGATTGGACTAGCGGGGGGCGGAGGGACAGATACGCAGTATTTT; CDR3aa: CASSPQIGLAGGGGTDTQYF
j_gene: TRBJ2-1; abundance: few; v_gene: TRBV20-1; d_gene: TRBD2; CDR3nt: TGCAGTGCTAGAGGGGTCACTAGCGGAAACTCCTACAATGAGCAGTTCTTC; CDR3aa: CSARGVTSGNSYNEQFF
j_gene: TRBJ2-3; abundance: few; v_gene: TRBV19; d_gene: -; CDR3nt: TGTGCCAGTAGTCCAGGTCAGGGAGCAGATACGCAGTATTTT; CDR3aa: CASSPGQGADTQYF
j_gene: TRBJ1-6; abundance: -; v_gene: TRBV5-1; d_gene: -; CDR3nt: TGCGCCAGCAACGCGGGATATAATTCACCCCTCCACTTT; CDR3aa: CASNAGYNSPLHF
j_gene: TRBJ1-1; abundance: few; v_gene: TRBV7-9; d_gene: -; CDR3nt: TGTGCCAGCAGCTTAGGCCGTGCACGAACTGAAGCTTTCTTT; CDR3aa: CASSLGRARTEAFF
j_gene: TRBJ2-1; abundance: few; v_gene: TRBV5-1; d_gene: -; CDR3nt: TGCGCCAGCAGCTTGGTTACCGGGATCTCCTACAATGAGCAGTTCTTC; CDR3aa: CASSLVTGISYNEQFF
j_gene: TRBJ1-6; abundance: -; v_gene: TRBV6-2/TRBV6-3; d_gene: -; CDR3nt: TGTGCCAGCAGTTACACCTATAATTCACCCCTCCACTTT; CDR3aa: CASSYTYNSPLHF
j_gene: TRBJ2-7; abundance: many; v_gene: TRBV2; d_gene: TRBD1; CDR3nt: TGTGCCAGCAGCGAACAGGGACAGGGGGCAGACGAGCAGTACTTC; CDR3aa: CASSEQGQGADEQYF
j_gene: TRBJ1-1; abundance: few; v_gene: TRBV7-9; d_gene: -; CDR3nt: TGTGCCAGCAGCTTTTACATCGACAGGAACACTGAAGCTTTCTTT; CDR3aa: CASSFYIDRNTEAFF